A selection of T cell receptor beta chains follows, all from one sample in a study of early T cells in non-severe SARS-CoV-2 infection. TCRdb processed the 5' RACE reads anew with MiXCR; each CDR3 protein has one entry. The sample contains some 49,000 distinct CDR3 sequences, 10% to 15% of which appear only once. Sequencing used whole blood. The receptors stem from an adult who was a healthcare worker with PCR-confirmed SARS-CoV-2 infection or an uninfected control (not recorded which). The CDR3 runs from the conserved cysteine through the conserved F or W. Fields, in order: J gene, D gene, clone size, V gene, CDR3 protein, CDR3 DNA. A D gene is named only where the DNA matches it firmly. A clone size is listed for some rows: how often the clone was seen (once, few, many), or a class if it is expanded.

TRBJ2-5,-,-,TRBV12-3/TRBV12-4,CASSLARRGPETQYF,TGTGCCAGCAGTTTAGCGCGGAGGGGGCCAGAGACCCAGTACTTC
TRBJ2-5,TRBD1,few,TRBV24-1,CATSDRDRAPQYF,TGTGCCACCAGTGACCGTGACAGGGCCCCCCAGTACTTC
TRBJ2-1,TRBD2,-,TRBV18,CASSPTSGSSYNEQFF,TGTGCCAGCTCACCTACTAGCGGGAGCTCCTACAATGAGCAGTTCTTC
TRBJ1-6,-,-,TRBV6-1,CASSAGPYNSPLHF,TGTGCCAGCAGTGCTGGGCCTTATAATTCACCCCTCCACTTT
TRBJ1-2,-,many,TRBV4-1,CASGDGTNYGYTF,TGCGCCAGCGGGGACGGTACTAACTATGGCTACACCTTC
TRBJ2-5,TRBD2,few,TRBV10-3,CAISEAGRAAETQYF,TGTGCCATCAGTGAAGCCGGGAGGGCCGCAGAGACCCAGTACTTC
TRBJ2-1,-,many,TRBV7-2,CASSTGTYNEQFF,TGTGCCAGCAGCACTGGGACCTACAATGAGCAGTTCTTC
TRBJ1-6,TRBD1,-,TRBV20-1,CSAPGQGNSPLHF,TGCAGTGCTCCAGGACAGGGAAATTCACCCCTCCACTTT
TRBJ2-3,TRBD1,few,TRBV30,CAWSKRPGQGARDTQYF,TGTGCCTGGAGTAAACGACCGGGACAGGGGGCTCGGGATACGCAGTATTTT
TRBJ1-1,-,few,TRBV4-1,CASSQDLRTDFDAFF,TGCGCCAGCAGCCAAGATCTGAGGACAGACTTCGATGCTTTCTTT
TRBJ1-6,-,-,TRBV7-8,CASSLGPYGASPLHF,TGTGCCAGCAGCTTAGGCCCGTACGGGGCTTCACCCCTCCACTTT
TRBJ1-2,-,many,TRBV5-1,CASSLDPRALYGYTF,TGCGCCAGCAGCTTGGACCCCAGGGCACTGTATGGCTACACCTTC
TRBJ2-6,-,-,TRBV7-3,CAGYPSPGANVLTF,TGTGCCGGCTACCCTAGCCCCGGGGCCAACGTCCTGACTTTC
TRBJ2-1,TRBD1,many,TRBV7-3,CASSIGQGVRHEQFF,TGTGCCAGCAGCATAGGACAGGGAGTTAGGCATGAGCAGTTCTTC
TRBJ2-1,TRBD2,few,TRBV19,CASRKRAGSSYNEQFF,TGTGCCAGTAGAAAAAGAGCGGGAAGCTCCTACAATGAGCAGTTCTTC
TRBJ2-1,-,-,TRBV24-1,CATRPFSYNEQFF,TGTGCCACCAGGCCCTTCTCCTACAATGAGCAGTTCTTC
TRBJ1-4,TRBD1,many,TRBV29-1,CSVLSGTGGYEKLFF,TGCAGCGTCCTCTCCGGGACAGGGGGTTATGAAAAACTGTTTTTT
TRBJ2-1,-,few,TRBV7-3,CASSFPPNEQFF,TGTGCCAGCAGTTTCCCCCCCAATGAGCAGTTCTTC
TRBJ2-5,TRBD1,few,TRBV13,CASSFTGVAYQETQYF,TGTGCCAGCAGCTTCACAGGGGTCGCCTACCAAGAGACCCAGTACTTC
TRBJ1-6,TRBD1,few,TRBV7-8,CASSLGDSNNSPLHF,TGTGCCAGCAGCTTAGGGGACAGCAATAATTCACCCCTCCACTTT
TRBJ1-1,-,few,TRBV20-1,CSAERGMNTEAFF,TGCAGTGCCGAGAGGGGGATGAACACTGAAGCTTTCTTT
TRBJ2-3,-,-,TRBV28,CASSPGGRGTDTQYF,TGTGCCAGCAGTCCCGGTGGTAGAGGGACAGATACGCAGTATTTT
TRBJ2-5,-,many,TRBV15,CATSRQPPEGEGRETQYF,TGTGCCACCAGCAGACAACCCCCTGAGGGGGAGGGACGCGAGACCCAGTACTTC
TRBJ1-1,-,few,TRBV7-9,CASSEQNTEAFF,TGTGCCAGCAGCGAACAGAACACTGAAGCTTTCTTT
TRBJ2-3,TRBD2,few,TRBV23-1,CASSQWASGGTDTQYF,TGCGCCAGCAGTCAATGGGCTAGCGGGGGCACAGATACGCAGTATTTT
TRBJ2-3,TRBD2,-,TRBV13,CASSSTGLAGPSTDTQYF,TGTGCCAGCAGCTCCACGGGACTAGCGGGACCTAGCACAGATACGCAGTATTTT
TRBJ2-7,-,many,TRBV12-3/TRBV12-4,CASSLDPYEQYF,TGTGCCAGCAGTTTAGATCCCTACGAGCAGTACTTC
TRBJ2-3,-,many,TRBV20-1,CSASRAPPITDTQYF,TGCAGTGCTAGTCGCGCGCCGCCAATCACAGATACGCAGTATTTT
TRBJ2-7,-,once,TRBV9,CASSVSGGPGYEQYF,TGTGCCAGCAGCGTATCCGGGGGCCCCGGTTACGAGCAGTACTTC
TRBJ2-2,-,many,TRBV2,CASSSGGIGELFF,TGTGCCAGCAGTTCAGGGGGGATCGGGGAGCTGTTTTTT
TRBJ2-3,-,few,TRBV28,CASTLGAGRTDTQYF,TGTGCCAGCACCCTGGGAGCAGGGCGCACAGATACGCAGTATTTT